These 31 T cell receptor beta chains came from one sample sequenced in a study of T-cell memory formation after mild COVID-19. TCRdb re-called the 5' RACE reads with MiXCR, one entry per CDR3 protein. The profile shows around 250,000 distinct CDR3 sequences, approximately 15% of them singletons. Sequencing was carried out using PBMCs or a T cell subset sorted from them (not recorded which). These receptors were collected from a man between 18 and 35 years old who had mild COVID-19 (a few samples of this study predate the infection). Cell type and time point are not known.

This clonotype was recorded a few times. The chain employs TRBV7-9 and TRBJ2-1, with a tentative D call TRBD2 (6 bases). Between the trimmed V and J ends, which lost 5 bases and 2 bases, there was a span of 16 bases. Germline-derived CDR1 and CDR2 are SEHNR and FQNEAQ (reference sequence). This CDR3 contains 16 residues. The CDR3 DNA sequence: TGTGCCAGCAGCCCCCCCTATAGCGGAGCCTACAATGAGCAGTTCTTC. It translates to CASSPPYSGAYNEQFF.

Only one count was recorded for this clonotype. The CDR3 region has the DNA TGTGCCAGTAGTACCCCGGACATCCAGCGGCCGGCTTTCTTT. Translation: CASSTPDIQRPAFF. The rearrangement uses TRBV19 and TRBJ1-1; weak D call: TRBD1 (5 bases). The V gene's germline CDR1 is LNHDA and CDR2 SQIVND (reference sequence). V lost 4 bases, J lost 11 bases, and 20 bases lay in between. This CDR3 contains 14 residues.

The chain is built from TRBV5-1 and TRBJ1-1; 9 nucleotides align to TRBD1. Germline-derived CDR1 and CDR2 are SGHRS and YFSETQ. V shed 0 bases and J 11 bases; nucleotides not matched to a gene: 5. The CDR3 spans 13 residues. The CDR3 DNA reads TGCGCCAGCAGCTTGGACCGACAGGGGGAGGCTTTCTTT. Translation: CASSLDRQGEAFF.

The chain recombines TRBV19 with TRBJ1-1; no clear D. V was cut by 7 bases and J by 1 base, with 10 bases left in between. In germline, CDR1 is LNHDA, CDR2 SQIVND (reference sequence). The CDR3 contains 13 residues. The CDR3 region has the DNA TGTGCCAGTAACGAAATTGGGAACACTGAAGCTTTCTTT. Its protein is CASNEIGNTEAFF.

This clonotype was seen a handful of times. The gene calls are TRBV20-1 and TRBJ1-5, with a tentative D call TRBD1 (6 bases). The CDR3 is 14 residues long. Looked up from germline, CDR1 is DFQATT and CDR2 is SNEGSKA (reference sequence). V lost 1 base and J lost 3, with 10 bases in between. CDR3 coding DNA: TGCAGTGCTAGAGTGGGGGCCAACAATCAGCCCCAGCATTTT. It is translated as CSARVGANNQPQHF.

This clonotype was counted only a few times. The V and J genes are TRBV5-1 and TRBJ2-7; D remains ambiguous. Germline CDR1 SGHRS, CDR2 YFSETQ. The CDR3 is made up of 14 amino acids. V lost 2 bases and J lost 7, with 16 bases in between. CDR3 sequence: CASSLWSLRSEQYF. CDR3 DNA sequence: TGCGCCAGCAGCTTATGGTCCCTCCGGTCTGAGCAGTACTTC. Full variable domain (remainder filled in from reference TRBV5-1 and TRBJ2-7): KAGVTQTPRYLIKTRGQQVTLSCSPISGHRSVSWYQQTPGQGLQFLFEYFSETQRNKGNFPGRFSGRQFSNSRSEMNVSTLELGDSALYLCASSLWSLRSEQYFGPGTRLTVT.

This clonotype was found a few times. In DNA, the CDR3 is TGTGCCAGCAGTTACGTGGCCGCCACTGAAGCTTTCTTT. Translated, it gives CASSYVAATEAFF. V is TRBV6-2 or TRBV6-3 and J is TRBJ1-1; D gene ambiguous. Per the germline V gene, CDR1 is MNHEY and CDR2 is SVGEGT. The CDR3 totals 13 residues. V was clipped by 2 bases and J by 4 bases, with 8 bases between them.

This clonotype was found a few times. V is TRBV3-1 and J is TRBJ2-7; D may be TRBD2 (6 bases). Trimming took off 1 base at V and 2 bases at J, with 9 bases between the two ends. The CDR3 runs 14 residues. Germline CDR1 reads LGHDT; CDR2 reads YNNKEL (reference sequence). For the CDR3, the DNA is TGTGCCAGCAGCCAAGGCGGGATCCCCTACGAGCAGTACTTC. This sequence encodes CASSQGGIPYEQYF.

The rearrangement uses TRBV10-3 and TRBJ1-2; D may be TRBD1 (5 bases). The CDR3 runs to 14 residues. Between the trimmed V and J ends, which lost 2 bases and 6 bases, there was a span of 13 bases. Germline values: CDR1 ENHRY, CDR2 SYGVKD. The DNA of the CDR3 is TGTGCCATCAGTGAGGCAGGGCCATTGAATGGCTACACCTTC. This codes for CAISEAGPLNGYTF.

The V gene is TRBV20-1, the J gene TRBJ2-7; 9 bases agree with TRBD2. Per germline, CDR1 DFQATT and CDR2 SNEGSKA (reference sequence). The CDR3 sequence is 15 residues long. V lost 2 bases and J lost 5; bases outside the gene matches: 10. The CDR3 DNA is TGCAGTGCTAGACTAAGCGGGGGGAGCCTCCACGAGCAGTACTTC. It codes for CSARLSGGSLHEQYF.

In its sample, this clonotype was seen a few times. The rearrangement uses TRBV7-2 and TRBJ2-2; D might be TRBD2 (5 bases). Germline V gene sequence: CDR1 SGHTA, CDR2 FQGNSA. The CDR3 consists of 13 residues. The V end was cut by 2 bases, the J end by 8 bases, with 9 bases between. CDR3 in DNA: TGTGCCAGCAGCTTATCCCAGCGGGGGGAGCTGTTTTTT. Its translation is CASSLSQRGELFF. Full variable domain (missing parts from reference TRBV7-2 and TRBJ2-2): GAGVSQSPSNKVTEKGKDVELRCDPISGHTALYWYRQSLGQGLEFLIYFQGNSAPDKSGLPSDRFSAERTGGSVSTLTIQRTQQEDSAVYLCASSLSQRGELFFGEGSRLTVL.

This clonotype was detected only a few times. The V gene is TRBV11-2, the J gene TRBJ2-3; possible D gene TRBD2, 6 bases. The germline V and J ends were trimmed by 5 bases and 0 bases, with 12 bases remaining between them. There are 15 residues in the CDR3. The germline gives CDR1 SGHAT, CDR2 FQNNGV. The chain's CDR3 is CASSKVGGSTDTQYF. The DNA of the CDR3 is TGTGCCAGCAGCAAGGTGGGGGGTAGCACAGATACGCAGTATTTT.

There are a few counts of this clonotype. The J gene is TRBJ2-3, the V gene TRBV20-1; 10 bases line up with TRBD1. The germline V gene has CDR1 DFQATT and CDR2 SNEGSKA (reference sequence). The V gene end was trimmed by 5 bases and the J gene end by 7 bases; junction bases not matched to a gene: 12. The CDR3 has 15 residues. This CDR3 reads CSALPGQGTLHTQYF. In DNA form, the CDR3 reads TGCAGTGCTTTGCCGGGACAGGGGACGTTGCATACGCAGTATTTT.

This chain links TRBV20-1 with TRBJ2-3, with D perhaps matching TRBD1 or TRBD2 (5 bases each). This CDR3 spans 15 amino acids. The V gene lost 6 bases and the J gene lost 2 bases, with 18 bases spanning the gap. Germline V lookup: CDR1 DFQATT, CDR2 SNEGSKA (reference sequence). CDR3 in DNA: TGCAGTGCGAAGCGGTGGGACGGAGACACAGATACGCAGTATTTT. As protein: CSAKRWDGDTDTQYF.

The CDR3 coding sequence is TGCGCCAGCAGCCAAGAGTCTCGCACCATATATTTT. Its protein is CASSQESRTIYF. V usage is TRBV4-3 and J usage is TRBJ1-3; D is ambiguous. The CDR3 length is 12 residues. Trimming shortened V by 0 bases and J by 9 bases, and 6 bases separated the two germline ends. Germline loops: CDR1 LGHNA, CDR2 YSLEER.

A remark on this clonotype: A read error may produce the germline difference seen at one junction end. The chain is built from TRBV7-6 and TRBJ2-2; maybe TRBD1 (6 bases). The CDR3 runs to 16 residues. Germline V gene data show CDR1 as SGHVS and CDR2 as FNYEAQ. The CDR3 DNA is TGTGACAGCAGCCCACCTCCGGGACAAAGGACCGGGGAGCTGTTTTTT. It codes for CDSSPPPGQRTGELFF.

This clonotype occurred a few times. The V and J genes are TRBV5-1 and TRBJ2-3; D may match TRBD1 or TRBD2 (5 bases each). The CDR3 contains 16 residues. V dropped 4 bases and J dropped 1 base, with 16 bases sitting between them. Germline V gene sequence: CDR1 SGHRS, CDR2 YFSETQ. CDR3 region: CASSLPRDGGTDTQYF. The CDR3 DNA sequence: TGCGCCAGCAGCCTCCCCCGGGACGGCGGCACAGATACGCAGTATTTT.

This rearrangement joins TRBV20-1 to TRBJ1-1; possibly TRBD1 for D (6 bases). Germline-derived CDR1 and CDR2 are DFQATT and SNEGSKA (reference sequence). The V end lost 0 bases, the J end lost 7 bases, and 12 bases lay between the germline ends. The CDR3 is made up of 13 amino acids. The CDR3 protein is CSARDQGRGEAFF. As DNA, the CDR3 is TGCAGTGCTAGAGATCAGGGGAGAGGTGAAGCTTTCTTT.

The rearrangement links TRBV15 to TRBJ1-5, with D possibly TRBD1 on 5 matching bases. The CDR3 is 15 amino acids. Germline V gene data show CDR1 as LNHNV and CDR2 as YYDKDF (reference sequence). V was cut by 3 bases and J by 1 base, with 10 bases left in between. As DNA, the CDR3 is TGTGCCACCAGCAGCCGCCGGGACAGCAATCAGCCCCAGCATTTT. It specifies CATSSRRDSNQPQHF.

This clonotype has just a few counts. The rearrangement uses TRBV9 and TRBJ1-3; no clear D gene. Trimming shortened V by 6 bases and J by 0 bases, and 16 bases separated the two germline ends. The CDR3 spans 16 residues. Germline CDR1 is SGDLS and CDR2 is YYNGEE. In nucleotides, the CDR3 is TGTGCCAGCACCGGTGCGTCCTACCCCTCTGGAAACACCATATATTTT. Its translation: CASTGASYPSGNTIYF.

The table lists this clonotype with a few counts. The chain carries TRBV18 and TRBJ2-7; 7 nucleotides line up with TRBD1. The CDR3 covers 15 residues. CDR1 and CDR2 (germline): KGHSH, LQKENI. V lost 3 bases, J lost 1 base, and 6 bases stayed unmatched. CDR3 amino acids: CASSPRQGVSYEQYF. The CDR3 region has the DNA TGTGCCAGCTCACCTCGCCAGGGGGTTTCCTACGAGCAGTACTTC.

The chain carries TRBV7-8 and TRBJ2-4; 9 bases map to TRBD2. The V gene's germline CDR1 is SGHVS and CDR2 FQNEAQ. The CDR3 length is 18 residues. After removal of 0 bases from V and 1 base from J, the junction contained 7 bases not matched to a gene. CDR3 residues: CASSLARGGVEAKNIQYF. DNA for the CDR3: TGTGCCAGCAGCTTAGCGCGGGGGGGCGTGGAGGCCAAAAACATTCAGTACTTC.

The chain couples TRBV4-1 to TRBJ2-5; TRBD2 aligns across 8 bases. The germline V gene encodes CDR1 MGHRA and CDR2 YSYEKL. The CDR3 has 15 amino acids. J gave up 4 bases and V 0 bases, and 4 bases lay outside the gene matches. The DNA of the CDR3 is TGCGCCAGCAGCCAAGAAGCGGGGGTTCGAGAGACCCAGTACTTC. It encodes CASSQEAGVRETQYF.

This clonotype appeared a few times. The rearrangement uses TRBV4-3 and TRBJ2-7; no reliable D call. The CDR3 has 13 residues. Germline CDR1 LGHNA, CDR2 YSLEER. Trimming pared 0 bases from V and 3 bases from J, leaving 6 bases between. CDR3 sequence (DNA): TGCGCCAGCAGCCAAGATAGGGTCTACGAGCAGTACTTC. It yields the protein CASSQDRVYEQYF.

This clonotype was detected only a few times. The chain is built from TRBV6-6 and TRBJ1-6; D is perhaps TRBD1 (6 bases). Germline assignment: CDR1 MNHNY and CDR2 SVGAGI (reference sequence). Trimming shortened V by 5 bases and J by 0 bases, and 11 bases separated the two germline ends. The CDR3 runs 16 residues. CDR3 amino acids: CASSRGGSSYNSPLHF. In DNA, the CDR3 is TGTGCCAGCAGTCGAGGGGGGAGCTCCTATAATTCACCCCTCCACTTT.

This clonotype was detected only a few times. The chain couples TRBV20-1 to TRBJ1-1; D remains unclear. From germline, CDR1 is DFQATT and CDR2 SNEGSKA (reference sequence). CDR3 length: 13 residues. The V end lost 3 bases, the J end lost 0 bases, and 8 bases lay between the germline ends. CDR3 sequence (DNA): TGCAGTGCTAGTCACAGCCTGAACACTGAAGCTTTCTTT. It encodes CSASHSLNTEAFF.

The V call is TRBV7-2, the J call TRBJ2-5, with 9 nucleotides matching TRBD2. In germline, CDR1 is SGHTA, CDR2 FQGNSA. Losses at the gene ends were 3 bases for V and 5 bases for J; bases not matched to a gene: 7. The CDR3 sequence is 15 residues long. The CDR3 nucleotides are TGTGCCAGCAGCTTCGCCGGACTAGCGAAGGAGACCCAGTACTTC. Translating gives CASSFAGLAKETQYF.

This clonotype was observed a few times. The chain joins TRBV20-1 to TRBJ2-7, with 10 nucleotides matching TRBD2. J was trimmed by 4 bases and V by 1 base; bases with no gene match: 1. There are 13 residues in the CDR3. Germline V gives CDR1 DFQATT, CDR2 SNEGSKA (reference sequence). CDR3 region: CSARGTSGYEQYV. The CDR3 DNA reads as TGCAGTGCTAGAGGGACTAGCGGTTACGAGCAGTACGTC.

The rearrangement links TRBV6-1 to TRBJ1-5; 7 bases fit TRBD1. J lost 6 bases, V lost 5 bases, and 7 bases had no gene match. There are 14 residues in the CDR3. Germline CDR1 is MNHNS and CDR2 is SASEGT. CDR3 nucleotide sequence: TGTGCCAGCAGTCGGGGTAAGGGGGCTCAGCCCCAGCATTTT. It translates to CASSRGKGAQPQHF.

The genes are TRBV30 and TRBJ1-1, with 9 bases that match TRBD1. This CDR3 spans 14 amino acids. CDR1 and CDR2 from the germline V gene are GTSNPN and SVGIG (reference sequence). Trimming cost V 5 bases and J 0 bases; bases outside gene matches: 4. The CDR3 reads CAWYRGRVNTEAFF. The CDR3 DNA reads as TGTGCCTGGTACAGGGGGCGGGTGAACACTGAAGCTTTCTTT.

The J gene is TRBJ2-6, the V gene TRBV7-3; TRBD1 matches 9 bases. This CDR3 contains 13 residues. The trim removed 5 bases at V and 12 bases at J, leaving 5 bases unmatched. Per the germline V gene, CDR1 is SGHTA and CDR2 is FQGTGA. The CDR3 DNA is TGTGCCAGCAGCCGCGGGACAGGGAGCGTCCTGACTTTC. Translation gives CASSRGTGSVLTF.